Listed here is a single T cell receptor beta chain. These data originate in a study of blood T cell repertoires in COVID-19. Study background: Specimens from acute and convalescent COVID-19 originated in the United States, Italy and Spain.

Per the study methods: It was from reference gene primer amplification that nucleated cell counts were estimated. Method: immunoSEQ multiplex PCR; TCRdb's copy keeps in-frame clones and lacks some. Clonal size and the V and J genes are those of that table, whereas D and trimming came from the DNA. Found here are 180,000 or so clones, 70% to 90% of them singletons; the top ten hold approximately 9.8%. What was sequenced was peripheral blood. The clonotype originates from a woman of 80 years or more with acute or convalescent COVID-19.

CDR3 amino acids: CSASRRGGPDTQYF. CDR3 DNA sequence: TGCAGTGCTAGTCGGCGGGGGGGCCCAGATACGCAGTATTTT. The chain has TRBV20-1 and TRBJ2-3, with TRBD2 matching 9 bases. After removal of 3 bases from V and 4 bases from J, the junction contained 5 bases not matched to a gene. Germline V gene lookup returns CDR1 DFQATT and CDR2 SNEGSKA (reference sequence). This CDR3 is 14 amino acids long.